Listed here are 4 T cell receptor beta chains from one sample, sequenced in a study of T cells after yellow fever vaccination. MiXCR was run by TCRdb on the 5' RACE reads, yielding one entry per CDR3 protein. The sample carries hundreds of thousands of distinct CDR3 sequences, roughly 5.2% recorded once. This sample comprised CD4+ T cells sorted from PBMCs, obtained on the day of the yellow fever booster vaccination. These receptor sequences come from a man in his late teens or twenties who received the YFV17D yellow fever vaccine.

This clonotype was observed many times. The V call is TRBV15, the J call TRBJ2-7; 11 bases are a match to TRBD2. After removal of 2 bases from V and 6 bases from J, the junction contained 3 bases not matched to a gene. CDR1 is LNHNV, CDR2 YYDKDF, per germline (reference sequence). The CDR3 spans 14 residues. In nucleotides, the CDR3 is TGTGCCACCAGCAGATTAGCGGGGGGGCGCGAGCAGTACTTC. Residues: CATSRLAGGREQYF. Variable domain in full (rest from reference TRBV15 and TRBJ2-7): DAMVIQNPRYQVTQFGKPVTLSCSQTLNHNVMYWYQQKSSQAPKLLFHYYDKDFNNEADTPDNFQSRRPNTSFCFLDIRSPGLGDTAMYLCATSRLAGGREQYFGPGTRLTVT.

This clonotype occurred many times. The rearrangement joins TRBV12-3 or TRBV12-4 to TRBJ1-2, with D hard to call. V gave up 5 bases and J gave up 7 bases, with 11 bases separating them. This CDR3 comprises 12 residues. This CDR3 reads CASSRMSFGYTF. The CDR3 DNA reads TGTGCCAGCAGTCGGATGAGTTTTGGCTACACCTTC.

This clonotype was picked up a small number of times. CDR3 sequence: CASSQRLPYEQYF. The CDR3 nucleotides read TGTGCCAGCAGCCAACGTCTCCCCTACGAGCAGTACTTC. The chain carries TRBV3-1 and TRBJ2-7, with unresolved D. Trimming removed 2 bases from V and 2 bases from J, with 7 bases in between. Germline lookup yields CDR1 LGHDT and CDR2 YNNKEL (reference sequence). This CDR3 is 13 amino acids long.

The V call is TRBV7-2, the J call TRBJ1-5, with D unresolved. Trimming left V 2 bases short and J 0 bases short, with 8 bases between. The germline CDR1 and CDR2 sequences are SGHTA and FQGNSA. This CDR3 comprises 15 residues. The CDR3 is CASSLRTYSNQPQHF. The DNA of the CDR3 is TGTGCCAGCAGCTTAAGAACATATAGCAATCAGCCCCAGCATTTT.